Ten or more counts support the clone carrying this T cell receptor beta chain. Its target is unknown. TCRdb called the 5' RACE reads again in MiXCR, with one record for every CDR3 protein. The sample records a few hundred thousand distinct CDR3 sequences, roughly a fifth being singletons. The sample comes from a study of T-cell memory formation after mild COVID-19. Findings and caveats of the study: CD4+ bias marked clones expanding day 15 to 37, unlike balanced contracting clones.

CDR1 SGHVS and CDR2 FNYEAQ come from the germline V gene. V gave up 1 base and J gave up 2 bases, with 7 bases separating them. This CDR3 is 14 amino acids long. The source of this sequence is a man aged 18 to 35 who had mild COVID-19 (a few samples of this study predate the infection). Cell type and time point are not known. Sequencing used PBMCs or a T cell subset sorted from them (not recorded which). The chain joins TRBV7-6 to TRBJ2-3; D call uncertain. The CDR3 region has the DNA TGTGCCAGCAGCTTAGTAGGGTACACAGATACGCAGTATTTT. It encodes CASSLVGYTDTQYF. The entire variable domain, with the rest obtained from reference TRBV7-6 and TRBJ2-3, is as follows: GAGVSQSPRYKVTKRGQDVALRCDPISGHVSLYWYRQALGQGPEFLTYFNYEAQQDKSGLPNDRFSAERPEGSISTLTIQRTEQRDSAMYRCASSLVGYTDTQYFGPGTRLTVL.